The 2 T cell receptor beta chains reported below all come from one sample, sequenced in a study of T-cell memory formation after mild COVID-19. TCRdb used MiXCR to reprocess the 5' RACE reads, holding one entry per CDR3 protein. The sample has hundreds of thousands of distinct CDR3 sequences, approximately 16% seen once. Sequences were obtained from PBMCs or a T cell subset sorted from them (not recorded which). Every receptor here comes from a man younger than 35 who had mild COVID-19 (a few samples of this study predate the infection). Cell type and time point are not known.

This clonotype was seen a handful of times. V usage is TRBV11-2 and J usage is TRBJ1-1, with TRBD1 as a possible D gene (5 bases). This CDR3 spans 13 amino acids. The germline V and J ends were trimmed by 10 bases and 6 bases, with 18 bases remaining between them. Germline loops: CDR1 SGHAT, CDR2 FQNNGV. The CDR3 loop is CATGGSRIAEAFF. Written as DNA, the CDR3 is TGTGCCACGGGGGGGTCGAGGATCGCTGAAGCTTTCTTT.

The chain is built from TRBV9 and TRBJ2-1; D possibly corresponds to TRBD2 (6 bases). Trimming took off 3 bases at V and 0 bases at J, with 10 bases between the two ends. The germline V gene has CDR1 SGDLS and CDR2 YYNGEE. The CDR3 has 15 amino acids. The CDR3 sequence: CASSAAGLSYNEQFF. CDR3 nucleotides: TGTGCCAGCAGCGCCGCGGGGCTCTCCTACAATGAGCAGTTCTTC.